The clone carrying this T cell receptor beta chain was counted at least ten times. Germline V gives CDR1 SGHRS, CDR2 YFSETQ. With V trimmed by 4 bases and J by 0 bases, 4 bases remained unmatched. The CDR3 sequence is 17 residues long. The sample belongs to a study of T-cell reconstitution after alpha-beta-depleted transplantation in children. Unique molecular identifiers tagged the TCRbeta library. TCRdb called the PCR reads again in MiXCR, with one record for every CDR3 protein. Of about 200,000 distinct CDR3 sequences listed, roughly 9.1% were seen once; the top ten hold 35% to 40%. This chain links TRBV5-1 with TRBJ2-2, with 12 bases matching TRBD2. The sequences come from PBMCs, mostly from graft donor cells, collected 360 days after TCRalphabeta/CD19-depleted stem cell transplant. The receptor was derived from a male patient under 10 years old who had a stem cell transplant for acute myeloid leukemia, so the T cells may come from the graft donor. CDR3: CASSRLAGGSNTGELFF. The CDR3 DNA follows: TGCGCCAGCAGCCGTCTAGCGGGGGGGTCGAACACCGGGGAGCTGTTTTTT.